These 30 T cell receptor beta chains were all obtained from the same sample, sequenced in a study of blood T cells in healthy people across ages. Through a sample-barcoded 5' primer and a J-beta primer mix, a second PCR was run for roughly 6 to 11 cycles. TCRdb used MiXCR to reprocess the 5' RACE reads, holding one entry per CDR3 protein. This sample has some 1.7 million distinct CDR3 sequences; roughly 30% occur once, and the top ten carry more than 6%. The sequenced sample consisted of blood. These receptors were obtained from a woman aged 30 to 39 in good health.

In regard to this clonotype: A much bigger clone sits one base away, suggesting this may be a read error. This rearrangement joins TRBV15 to TRBJ2-5; D call uncertain. The CDR3 length is 13 residues. V shed 5 bases and J shed 5 bases, with 12 bases lying between them. The germline CDR1 and CDR2 sequences are LNHNV and YYDKDF (reference sequence). Here the CDR3 DNA reads TGTGCCACCAGCTACATGGTAGGGGAGACCCAGTACTTC. Translated: CATSYMVGETQYF.

About this clonotype: This may come from a read error, since a much larger clone is one base off. The chain combines TRBV7-9 with TRBJ2-1, with D uncertain. This CDR3 region has 14 residues. The germline CDR1 and CDR2 sequences are SEHNR and FQNEAQ (reference sequence). Here the CDR3 reads CTSSLEVGYNEQFF. CDR3 in DNA: TGTACCAGCAGCTTAGAAGTCGGATACAATGAGCAGTTCTTC.

V usage is TRBV7-8 and J usage is TRBJ1-5; 10 nucleotides match TRBD1. The CDR3 is 15 amino acids. Germline CDR1 and CDR2: SGHVS and FQNEAQ. Trimming took 5 bases from V and 4 from J; bases not matched to a gene: 5. The CDR3 spells CASSVPGQGNQPQHF. The DNA of the CDR3 is TGTGCCAGCAGCGTACCGGGACAGGGGAATCAGCCCCAGCATTTT.

This clonotype has a count of ten or more. The J gene is TRBJ2-7, the V gene TRBV28, with 7 bases fitting TRBD1. The CDR3 extends over 15 amino acids. Germline V lookup: CDR1 MDHEN, CDR2 SYDVKM. V lost 6 bases and J lost 3; bases outside the gene matches: 11. The CDR3 sequence: CASRPPGQPIYEQYF. CDR3 nucleotides: TGTGCCAGCAGACCCCCGGGACAGCCTATCTACGAGCAGTACTTC.

This clonotype was observed at least ten times. The chain joins TRBV5-1 to TRBJ2-1, with TRBD1 matching over 9 bases. CDR3 length: 16 amino acids. Per germline, CDR1 SGHRS and CDR2 YFSETQ. J gave up 0 bases and V 0 bases, and 1 base lay outside the gene matches. CDR3 nucleotide sequence: TGCGCCAGCAGCTTGGAGGGACAGGGCTCCTACAATGAGCAGTTCTTC. Its protein product is CASSLEGQGSYNEQFF.

The chain carries TRBV5-1 and TRBJ2-7; the match to TRBD1 covers 9 bases. This CDR3 spans 14 amino acids. Per germline, CDR1 SGHRS and CDR2 YFSETQ. With V trimmed by 4 bases and J by 5 bases, 7 bases remained unmatched. The CDR3 nucleotides are TGCGCCAGCAGCGCGGACAGGGGAGGTAACGAGCAGTACTTC. It yields the protein CASSADRGGNEQYF.

As regards this clonotype: A read error is possible here, since a much larger clone lies one base away. In DNA, the CDR3 is TGTGCCAGCAGCTTACCCGGACAGGACCAAGAGACCCAGTACTTC. This codes for CASSLPGQDQETQYF. J is TRBJ2-5 and V is TRBV11-2; 7 positions agree with TRBD1. Germline CDR1 and CDR2: SGHAT and FQNNGV. After removal of 2 bases from V and 0 bases from J, the junction contained 3 bases not matched to a gene. This CDR3 has 15 amino acids. The complete variable domain, with remaining parts taken from reference TRBV11-2 and TRBJ2-5, reads EAGVAQSPRYKIIEKRQSVAFWCNPISGHATLYWYQQILGQGPKLLIQFQNNGVVDDSQLPKDRFSAERLKGVDSTLKIQPAKLEDSAVYLCASSLPGQDQETQYFGPGTRLLVL.

The chain couples TRBV6-5 to TRBJ2-3; TRBD2 matches 9 bases. Trimming removed 4 bases from V and 5 bases from J; junction bases left unmatched: 16. The germline V gene has CDR1 MNHEY and CDR2 SVGAGI. This CDR3 comprises 18 residues. CDR3 residues: CASSSAGTRGGLQDTQYF. The CDR3 DNA sequence: TGTGCCAGCAGTTCGGCGGGTACGCGGGGGGGCCTTCAAGATACGCAGTATTTT.

This clonotype was observed a few times. The chain uses TRBV10-3 and TRBJ1-1; D not resolved. Per the germline V gene, CDR1 is ENHRY and CDR2 is SYGVKD. V was clipped by 0 bases and J by 8 bases, with 10 bases between them. The CDR3 has 13 amino acids. The CDR3 reads CAISESEGQEAFF. In nucleotides, the CDR3 is TGTGCCATCAGTGAGTCGGAAGGCCAGGAAGCTTTCTTT.

This clonotype was recorded at least ten times. CDR3 nucleotide sequence: TGTGCCAGCAGCCCCCTCACGGGAGGCTCCTACGAGCAGTACTTC. This translates into CASSPLTGGSYEQYF. The V gene is TRBV7-2, the J gene TRBJ2-7; 7 bases align to TRBD2. CDR3 size: 15 residues. Trimming at V came to 5 bases and at J to 0 bases, leaving 7 bases not matched to a gene. From germline, CDR1 is SGHTA and CDR2 FQGNSA.

In this sample, this clonotype turned up a few times. The chain has TRBV3-1 and TRBJ2-6, with 7 bases fitting TRBD1. The CDR3 is 15 amino acids. Germline V CDR1 and CDR2: LGHDT, YNNKEL (reference sequence). V shed 2 bases and J 6 bases; nucleotides not matched to a gene: 4. CDR3 region: CASSQPDRVANVLTF. The CDR3 DNA reads as TGTGCCAGCAGCCAACCCGACAGGGTGGCCAACGTCCTGACTTTC.

The genes are TRBV12-3 or TRBV12-4 and TRBJ1-6, with D maybe TRBD1 (6 bases). This CDR3 comprises 13 residues. Trimming pared 5 bases from V and 18 bases from J, leaving 20 bases between. The CDR3 protein is CASSPWRGEVPHF. CDR3 sequence (DNA): TGTGCCAGCAGTCCGTGGAGGGGGGAAGTCCCCCACTTT.

This chain links TRBV5-1 with TRBJ2-7, with D possibly being TRBD1 (5 bases). V lost 4 bases to trimming and J lost 1 base, with 12 bases between them. CDR3 size: 14 residues. Germline V lookup: CDR1 SGHRS, CDR2 YFSETQ. CDR3 coding DNA: TGCGCCAGCAGCCCGACAGCGTATTCCTACGAGCAGTACTTC. It yields the protein CASSPTAYSYEQYF.

V and J are TRBV12-3 or TRBV12-4 and TRBJ2-4; the D gene is possibly TRBD2 (5 bases). This CDR3 comprises 13 residues. V was cut by 7 bases and J by 1 base, with 8 bases left in between. The chain's CDR3 is CASTTGAKNIQYF. Written as DNA, the CDR3 is TGTGCCAGCACCACGGGGGCCAAAAACATTCAGTACTTC.

The chain employs TRBV19 and TRBJ2-5; 12 nucleotides align to TRBD2. The J call could be wrong; TRBJ2-7 is a better fit for the DNA end. The CDR3 loop spans 13 amino acids. Germline-derived CDR1 and CDR2 are LNHDA and SQIVND (reference sequence). Written as DNA, the CDR3 is TGTACCACAAGGACTAGCGGGACTTCCGAGCAGTACTTC. It yields the protein CTTRTSGTSEQYF.

With regard to this clonotype: Given a much more abundant clone one base away, this may be a read error. The rearrangement joins TRBV29-1 to TRBJ2-7; TRBD1 is a possible D gene (6 bases). The CDR3 extends over 11 amino acids. CDR1 SQVTM and CDR2 ANQGSEA come from the germline V gene. The CDR3 nucleotides are TGCAGCGTTGTCTCCAGGGGCGAGCGGTACTTC. This codes for CSVVSRGERYF.

This clonotype was seen only a few times. This chain links TRBV6-6 with TRBJ2-3, with TRBD2 matching 7 bases. After removal of 11 bases from V and 4 bases from J, the junction contained 9 bases not matched to a gene. This CDR3 has 13 amino acids. Germline-derived CDR1 and CDR2 are MNHNY and SVGAGI (reference sequence). The chain's CDR3 is CAGRGGTADTQYF. CDR3 DNA: TGTGCCGGAAGGGGAGGGACCGCAGATACGCAGTATTTT.

This clonotype was counted only a few times. The junction and the germline gene differ at one end; a read error may be behind it. V usage is TRBV5-4 and J usage is TRBJ1-4; tentative D call: TRBD1 (6 bases). The CDR3 sequence is 16 residues long. Germline-derived CDR1 and CDR2 are SGHNT and YYREEE (reference sequence). This CDR3 is CSSSLGAVATNEKLFF. The CDR3 DNA reads as TGTTCCAGCAGCTTGGGGGCTGTTGCAACTAATGAAAAACTGTTTTTT.

This rearrangement joins TRBV2 to TRBJ2-1; the match to TRBD2 covers 7 bases. The V gene's germline CDR1 is SNHLY and CDR2 FYNNEI. CDR3 length: 13 amino acids. J lost 8 bases, V lost 6 bases, and 7 bases had no gene match. The CDR3 region is CASRGRGSHEQFF. In nucleotides, the CDR3 is TGTGCCAGCAGGGGGCGGGGGTCCCATGAGCAGTTCTTC.

This clonotype has a count of ten or more. The chain joins TRBV5-1 to TRBJ1-2; D is unclear. The length of the CDR3 is 14 residues. Deletions cut 0 bases from V and 0 bases from J, with 6 bases between. Looked up from germline, CDR1 is SGHRS and CDR2 is YFSETQ. CDR3 sequence reads: CASSLDGTNYGYTF. CDR3 DNA sequence: TGCGCCAGCAGCTTGGACGGCACTAACTATGGCTACACCTTC.

This clonotype was counted ten times or more. Its ends do not fully match the called genes, so a read error is possible. This rearrangement joins TRBV10-3 to TRBJ2-5; D call uncertain. This CDR3 comprises 13 residues. From germline, CDR1 is ENHRY and CDR2 SYGVKD. The CDR3 protein is CAISDGLQETQYF. CDR3 DNA: TGCGCCATCAGTGACGGCCTCCAAGAGACCCAGTACTTC.

Concerning this clonotype: Since a much larger clone is just one base distant, this may be a read error. V and J are TRBV7-6 and TRBJ2-5, with D perhaps TRBD1 (6 bases). In germline, CDR1 is SGHVS, CDR2 FNYEAQ. Trimming left V 0 bases short and J 11 bases short, with 22 bases between. The CDR3 runs 16 residues. This CDR3 is CASSLAPGALYNEQYF. As DNA, the CDR3 is TGTGCCAGCAGCTTAGCGCCAGGGGCCCTCTACAATGAGCAGTACTTC.

As regards this clonotype: This may stem from a read error, because a much larger clone lies one nucleotide away. This chain links TRBV2 with TRBJ2-5, with D tentatively TRBD2 (6 bases). Germline assignment: CDR1 SNHLY and CDR2 FYNNEI. The CDR3 runs to 15 residues. V was clipped by 1 base and J by 3 bases, with 12 bases between them. CDR3 coding DNA: TGTGCCAGCAGTGAAGATGGCGGGGAGGAAGAGACCCAGTACTTC. This translates into CASSEDGGEEETQYF.

To note about this clonotype: A read error is possible here, since a much larger clone lies one base away. In nucleotides, the CDR3 is TGTGCCAGCAGGGTCTCCCCGGCGGGAAATGAGCAGTTCTTC. It encodes CASRVSPAGNEQFF. The rearrangement uses TRBV2 and TRBJ2-1, with D possibly matching TRBD2 (6 bases). V gave up 6 bases and J gave up 7 bases, with 16 bases separating them. Germline V gives CDR1 SNHLY, CDR2 FYNNEI. The CDR3 runs to 14 residues.

With respect to this clonotype: One end of the junction fails to match germline, which may point to a read error. The chain couples TRBV5-1 to TRBJ2-5, with TRBD2 matching 10 bases. The CDR3 spans 14 residues. Germline V lookup: CDR1 SGHRS, CDR2 YFSETQ. Here the CDR3 reads CASTSGRAQESQYF. The CDR3 coding sequence is TGCGCCAGCACAAGCGGGAGGGCCCAAGAGTCCCAGTACTTC.

CDR3 sequence reads: CASSNGSDAYNEQFF. Written as DNA, the CDR3 is TGCGCCAGCAGTAACGGGTCAGACGCCTACAATGAGCAGTTCTTC. The chain links TRBV10-2 to TRBJ2-1; no firm D call. The CDR3 consists of 15 residues. Looked up from germline, CDR1 is WSHSY and CDR2 is SAAADI. Trimming shortened V by 5 bases and J by 2 bases, and 13 bases separated the two germline ends.

This clonotype was detected a few times. The chain employs TRBV10-3 and TRBJ1-5; 8 bases line up with TRBD1. CDR1 ENHRY and CDR2 SYGVKD come from the germline V gene. The V gene end was trimmed by 1 base and the J gene end by 2 bases; junction bases not matched to a gene: 10. The CDR3 is 18 amino acids. The CDR3 DNA is TGTGCCATCAGTGAGTGGGAGACAGGGGACGTTGGCAATCAGCCCCAGCATTTT. It is translated as CAISEWETGDVGNQPQHF.

The chain joins TRBV7-8 to TRBJ2-3; TRBD2 matches at 9 bases. The CDR3 length is 16 residues. J gave up 2 bases and V 1 base, and 4 bases lay outside the gene matches. The germline gives CDR1 SGHVS, CDR2 FQNEAQ. The CDR3: CASSLDPSGATDTQYF. The CDR3 region has the DNA TGTGCCAGCAGCTTAGATCCTAGCGGGGCCACAGATACGCAGTATTTT.

The CDR3 loop is CATSLGGGTETQYF. For the CDR3, the DNA is TGTGCCACCAGTCTTGGGGGGGGAACCGAGACCCAGTACTTC. The genes are TRBV24-1 and TRBJ2-5; TRBD2 aligns across 7 bases. The CDR3 runs 14 residues. V lost 6 bases and J lost 5; bases outside the gene matches: 8. Germline assignment: CDR1 KGHDR and CDR2 SFDVKD.

V is TRBV7-2 and J is TRBJ2-5; 8 bases fit TRBD2. Germline values: CDR1 SGHTA, CDR2 FQGNSA. Trimming cost V 5 bases and J 5 bases; bases outside gene matches: 13. This CDR3 region has 16 residues. CDR3 nucleotides: TGTGCCAGCAGCCTTTATGACGGGAGGGCTTGGGAGACCCAGTACTTC. This encodes CASSLYDGRAWETQYF.